This TCR beta chain was sequenced during a study of control samples from healthy donors and cancer patients. The protocol was immunoSEQ multiplex PCR, while the TCRdb copy is restricted to in-frame clones and leaves out a portion. The repertoire holds over 100,000 clones, over 80% seen once, with about 2.2% in the top ten. This clonotype was sampled from a woman in her forties or fifties in good health. Sequenced sample: blood.

The CDR3 DNA is TGTGCCAGCAGCTTAGGGCTAGTCACCGGGGAGCTGTTTTTT. Translation: CASSLGLVTGELFF. The V gene is TRBV7-2, the J gene TRBJ2-2, with D unclear. This CDR3 has 14 amino acids. Germline-derived CDR1 and CDR2 are SGHTA and FQGNSA. V was cut by 1 base and J by 4 bases, with 7 bases left in between.